This T cell receptor (beta chain) is from a study of naive and memory T cell subsets. Two oligonucleotides, mixed equimolar, formed the beta constant-region primer covering TRBC1 and TRBC2. An oligonucleotide with the SP2 primer and a 12-nucleotide UMI was ligated to the cDNA 3' end. TCRdb called the UMI-ligation and nested PCR reads again in MiXCR, with one record for every CDR3 protein. This repertoire shows 130,000 to 150,000 distinct CDR3 sequences, about 18% found once; its top ten account for 0.14%. The V gene's germline CDR1 is ENHRY and CDR2 SYGVKD. Trimming removed 2 bases at V and 3 bases at J, with 5 bases between. The CDR3 runs 13 residues. Study-wide results and limits: Especially in CD8 cells, naive repertoires contained a few larger clonotypes, possibly CD45RA-re-expressing memory cells.

A word on this clonotype: Its antigen is not known.

This clonotype originated in a human donor in good health. The specimen was naive CD4+ T cells from blood. The V call is TRBV10-3, the J call TRBJ1-3; D not certain. The CDR3 sequence is CAISEGSGNTIYF. CDR3 nucleotide sequence: TGTGCCATCAGTGAGGGAAGTGGAAACACCATATATTTT.